What follows is one TCR beta chain and its context. The data were obtained in a study of OX40 agonist ivuxolimab in advanced cancers. V trimming: 6 bases; J trimming: 6 bases; junction bases outside the gene matches: 3. Per germline, CDR1 MDHEN and CDR2 SYDVKM. The CDR3 length is 12 residues. Only in-frame clones appear in the TCRdb table, and some are missing; sequencing was by immunoSEQ multiplex PCR. This sample has around 40,000 clones, with roughly 91% found just once. This specimen consisted of CD4+ or CD8+ T cells sorted from blood, obtained in a trial of the OX40 agonist ivuxolimab. The TCR originated in an adult with an advanced solid tumor such as melanoma, head and neck, liver or kidney cancer. This chain connects TRBV28 to TRBJ2-3; 7 nucleotides line up with TRBD1. The CDR3 coding sequence is TGTGCCAGCAGCCCCAGGGGGGATACGCAGTATTTT. Translation gives CASSPRGDTQYF.